The 25 T cell receptor beta chains below come from one sample, sequenced in a study of OX40 agonist ivuxolimab in advanced cancers. TCRdb's table, derived via immunoSEQ multiplex PCR, lists solely in-frame clones and lacks some. The data show 78,000 or so clones, about 90% seen once. This specimen consisted of CD4+ or CD8+ T cells sorted from blood, obtained in a trial of the OX40 agonist ivuxolimab. The source is an adult with an advanced solid tumor such as melanoma, head and neck, liver or kidney cancer.

V usage is TRBV7-9 and J usage is TRBJ2-1, with TRBD1 as a possible D gene (6 bases). The CDR3 loop spans 15 amino acids. CDR1 is SEHNR and CDR2 is FQNEAQ in the germline V gene (reference sequence). V was cut by 3 bases and J by 7 bases, with 16 bases left in between. The CDR3 sequence is CASSFRQVMLNEQFF. The CDR3 nucleotides read TGTGCCAGCAGCTTCCGACAGGTGATGCTGAATGAGCAGTTCTTC.

V is TRBV30 and J is TRBJ2-2; D may be TRBD1 or TRBD2 (5 bases each). From germline, CDR1 is GTSNPN and CDR2 SVGIG (reference sequence). This CDR3 region has 14 residues. The V end lost 8 bases, the J end lost 2 bases, and 15 bases lay between the germline ends. This chain's CDR3 is CAGSGTVNTGELFF. DNA for the CDR3: TGTGCCGGGTCCGGGACCGTCAACACCGGGGAGCTGTTTTTT.

The CDR3 nucleotides read TGTGCCTGGGCTAAGGGGGGTTTTGGGCCCCAGCATTTT. Protein sequence: CAWAKGGFGPQHF. V and J are TRBV30 and TRBJ1-5; D might be TRBD1 (6 bases). V was pared by 5 bases and J by 9 bases, with 17 bases between. The CDR3 sequence is 13 residues long. Germline V lookup: CDR1 GTSNPN, CDR2 SVGIG (reference sequence).

As for this clone: At one end, the junction sequence differs from germline, possibly due to a read error. This chain connects TRBV11-2 to TRBJ1-2; D gene uncertain. CDR3 length: 13 residues. Germline assignment: CDR1 SGHAT and CDR2 FQNNGV. The CDR3 here is CAGSSSGLGGYTF. The CDR3 region has the DNA TGTGCCGGCAGTTCGTCCGGTTTGGGGGGCTACACCTTC.

This CDR3 is CASSFGTGDYGYTF. CDR3 sequence (DNA): TGTGCCAGCAGCTTCGGGACAGGGGACTATGGCTACACCTTC. V and J are TRBV5-8 and TRBJ1-2, with 10 bases identical to TRBD1. The junction had 1 base not matched to a gene; V was cut back by 2 bases and J by 3 bases. This CDR3 region has 14 residues. Germline V gene lookup returns CDR1 SGHTS and CDR2 YDEGEE.

The chain couples TRBV2 to TRBJ2-2, with TRBD2 identical over 9 bases. The germline CDR1 and CDR2 sequences are SNHLY and FYNNEI. Trimming took 5 bases from V and 5 from J; bases not matched to a gene: 3. The CDR3 totals 14 residues. CDR3 loop: CASSWTSETGELFF. CDR3 DNA: TGTGCCAGCAGTTGGACTAGCGAGACCGGGGAGCTGTTTTTT. Full variable domain (missing parts from reference TRBV2 and TRBJ2-2): EPEVTQTPSHQVTQMGQEVILRCVPISNHLYFYWYRQILGQKVEFLVSFYNNEISEKSEIFDDQFSVERPDGSNFTLKIRSTKLEDSAMYFCASSWTSETGELFFGEGSRLTVL.

V and J are TRBV19 and TRBJ1-1; D call uncertain. The CDR3 covers 16 residues. With 0 bases removed from V and 6 bases from J, the gap between germline ends came to 17 bases. CDR1 is LNHDA, CDR2 SQIVND, per germline (reference sequence). The CDR3 sequence is CASSIEVPPVNPEAFF. The CDR3 DNA sequence: TGTGCCAGTAGTATAGAGGTCCCTCCGGTTAACCCTGAAGCTTTCTTT.

V and J are TRBV19 and TRBJ2-5; a possible D gene is TRBD2 (6 bases). There are 14 residues in the CDR3. In germline, CDR1 is LNHDA, CDR2 SQIVND (reference sequence). The V gene lost 4 bases and the J gene lost 2 bases, with 11 bases spanning the gap. The CDR3 coding sequence is TGTGCCAGTAGTACGCGGCGGGGACAAGAGACCCAGTACTTC. This translates into CASSTRRGQETQYF. The entire variable domain, with the rest obtained from reference TRBV19 and TRBJ2-5, is as follows: DGGITQSPKYLFRKEGQNVTLSCEQNLNHDAMYWYRQDPGQGLRLIYYSQIVNDFQKGDIAEGYSVSREKKESFPLTVTSAQKNPTAFYLCASSTRRGQETQYFGPGTRLLVL.

The chain uses TRBV5-1 and TRBJ1-1; a weak D match, TRBD1 (6 bases). V was cut by 1 base and J by 0 bases, with 10 bases left in between. The germline gives CDR1 SGHRS, CDR2 YFSETQ. CDR3 length: 15 residues. CDR3 amino acids: CASSLIRGMNTEAFF. In nucleotides, the CDR3 is TGCGCCAGCAGCTTGATTAGGGGGATGAACACTGAAGCTTTCTTT.

CDR3 in DNA: TGTGCCAGCATCCAGGGCGGGAGTTCCTACGAGCAGTACTTC. Protein: CASIQGGSSYEQYF. The chain links TRBV28 to TRBJ2-7, with 7 bases aligning to TRBD2. The V gene end was trimmed by 7 bases and the J gene end by 1 base; junction bases not matched to a gene: 7. The germline V gene has CDR1 MDHEN and CDR2 SYDVKM. The CDR3 consists of 14 residues.

This clone was found a few times. This rearrangement joins TRBV30 to TRBJ1-1; no clear D gene. The V gene's germline CDR1 is GTSNPN and CDR2 SVGIG (reference sequence). The CDR3 sequence is 13 residues long. Trimming took off 2 bases at V and 6 bases at J, with 13 bases between the two ends. CDR3 DNA sequence: TGTGCCTGGAGTCTTCGGGCGGAGTCTGAAGCTTTCTTT. This sequence encodes CAWSLRAESEAFF.

The chain employs TRBV5-1 and TRBJ2-1; D gene ambiguous. The germline V and J ends were trimmed by 0 bases and 3 bases, with 10 bases remaining between them. The CDR3 runs 15 residues. Germline loops: CDR1 SGHRS, CDR2 YFSETQ. The CDR3: CASSLALQHYNEQFF. CDR3 coding DNA: TGCGCCAGCAGCTTGGCCCTGCAACACTACAATGAGCAGTTCTTC.

The rearrangement joins TRBV11-2 to TRBJ1-5, with unresolved D. Deletions cut 5 bases from V and 0 bases from J, with 11 bases between. Germline CDR1 and CDR2: SGHAT and FQNNGV. This CDR3 comprises 15 residues. Written as DNA, the CDR3 is TGTGCCAGCAGCCCACTAGCCGGTAGCAATCAGCCCCAGCATTTT. Translated: CASSPLAGSNQPQHF.

The CDR3 is CASSQSRTERDYTF. The CDR3, as DNA: TGTGCCAGCAGCCAATCTCGGACAGAGCGTGACTACACCTTC. The V call is TRBV14, the J call TRBJ1-2; D may be TRBD1 (6 bases). The CDR3 runs to 14 residues. V was cut by 2 bases and J by 10 bases, with 17 bases left in between. Germline CDR1 reads SGHDN; CDR2 reads FVKESK.

J is TRBJ2-3 and V is TRBV29-1; D uncertain. The CDR3 extends over 13 amino acids. Germline V gene lookup returns CDR1 SQVTM and CDR2 ANQGSEA. Trimming took 3 bases from V and 6 from J, leaving 13 bases between them. The CDR3 region is CSVDPRHTDTQYF. Here the CDR3 DNA reads TGCAGCGTTGACCCCCGCCACACCGATACGCAGTATTTT.

This rearrangement joins TRBV30 to TRBJ2-2; D remains ambiguous. The V gene lost 7 bases and the J gene lost 4 bases, with 16 bases spanning the gap. The CDR3 is made up of 14 amino acids. CDR1 is GTSNPN, CDR2 SVGIG, per germline (reference sequence). DNA for the CDR3: TGTGCCTTCCTCTGGGGTTTGGGCACCGGGGAGCTGTTTTTT. Translated, it gives CAFLWGLGTGELFF.

The rearrangement links TRBV7-8 to TRBJ2-7; the match to TRBD1 covers 7 bases. Germline V gene sequence: CDR1 SGHVS, CDR2 FQNEAQ. Trimming cost V 5 bases and J 2 bases; bases outside gene matches: 6. The CDR3 spans 14 residues. This CDR3 is CASSPEGAAYEQYF. Written as DNA, the CDR3 is TGTGCCAGCAGCCCCGAGGGGGCGGCCTACGAGCAGTACTTC.

This clone appeared once. This chain connects TRBV29-1 to TRBJ2-1; D ambiguous. Germline CDR1 SQVTM, CDR2 ANQGSEA. This CDR3 comprises 10 residues. Trimming left V 5 bases short and J 10 bases short, with 9 bases between. CDR3 DNA: TGCAGCGTTATACATGGAGAGCAGTTCTTC. Its protein product is CSVIHGEQFF.

The chain links TRBV19 to TRBJ1-1; no reliable D call. The CDR3 spans 15 residues. Germline CDR1 reads LNHDA; CDR2 reads SQIVND (reference sequence). The germline V and J ends were trimmed by 3 bases and 2 bases, with 13 bases remaining between them. The CDR3 loop is CASSIPHRPNTEAFF. The CDR3 nucleotides read TGTGCCAGTAGTATCCCCCACCGCCCAAACACTGAAGCTTTCTTT.

This clone occurred a few times. The J gene is TRBJ2-7, the V gene TRBV5-1; D remains unclear. The germline V and J ends were trimmed by 0 bases and 0 bases, with 10 bases remaining between them. The germline CDR1 and CDR2 sequences are SGHRS and YFSETQ. The length of the CDR3 is 15 residues. CDR3: CASSLAAGRSYEQYF. For the CDR3, the DNA is TGCGCCAGCAGCTTGGCTGCAGGCCGCTCCTACGAGCAGTACTTC. Full variable domain (remainder filled in from reference TRBV5-1 and TRBJ2-7): KAGVTQTPRYLIKTRGQQVTLSCSPISGHRSVSWYQQTPGQGLQFLFEYFSETQRNKGNFPGRFSGRQFSNSRSEMNVSTLELGDSALYLCASSLAAGRSYEQYFGPGTRLTVT.

The V and J genes are TRBV6-5 and TRBJ1-5; the D is unclear. The V end lost 0 bases, the J end lost 1 base, and 7 bases lay between the germline ends. The germline V gene has CDR1 MNHEY and CDR2 SVGAGI. CDR3 length: 15 amino acids. In DNA form, the CDR3 reads TGTGCCAGCAGTTACTCGGCGGCCAGCAATCAGCCCCAGCATTTT. Its translation: CASSYSAASNQPQHF.

V gene TRBV12-5 combines with J gene TRBJ2-6; perhaps TRBD1 as D (5 bases). In germline, CDR1 is LGHNT, CDR2 FRNRAP. The ends were cut back, 5 bases at V and 5 bases at J, with 22 bases in the middle. The CDR3 contains 18 residues. CDR3 nucleotide sequence: TGTGCTAGTGGTCGTTTTCGTGCAGGACAAAGTCGGGCCAACGTCCTGACTTTC. Translation gives CASGRFRAGQSRANVLTF.

V is TRBV7-8 and J is TRBJ1-6, with a tentative D call TRBD1 (5 bases). The CDR3 totals 13 residues. CDR1 is SGHVS, CDR2 FQNEAQ, per germline. The germline V and J ends were trimmed by 5 bases and 13 bases, with 15 bases remaining between them. This CDR3 reads CASSLRDRSPLHF. Written as DNA, the CDR3 is TGTGCCAGCAGCCTCAGGGACCGTTCGCCCCTCCACTTT.

J is TRBJ1-2 and V is TRBV2; no clear D. Germline V gene lookup returns CDR1 SNHLY and CDR2 FYNNEI. V was cut by 8 bases and J by 4 bases, with 14 bases left in between. The CDR3 spans 13 residues. Here the CDR3 DNA reads TGTGCCAGCTCGGCGAAGGGCAGCTATGGCTACACCTTC. Residues: CASSAKGSYGYTF. Using reference TRBV2 and TRBJ1-2 for the parts outside the CDR3, the full variable domain is EPEVTQTPSHQVTQMGQEVILRCVPISNHLYFYWYRQILGQKVEFLVSFYNNEISEKSEIFDDQFSVERPDGSNFTLKIRSTKLEDSAMYFCASSAKGSYGYTFGSGTRLTVV.

The chain couples TRBV11-2 to TRBJ1-4, with 9 bases fitting TRBD1. The CDR3 is 15 amino acids. From germline, CDR1 is SGHAT and CDR2 FQNNGV. J lost 5 bases, V lost 5 bases, and 6 bases had no gene match. The CDR3 region has the DNA TGTGCCAGCAGCCCACAGGGGGCGCGGAATGAAAAACTGTTTTTT. Amino acids: CASSPQGARNEKLFF.